This is a list of T cell receptor beta chains from one sample in a study of cytomegalovirus exposure and HLA in healthy donors. Generated by immunoSEQ multiplex PCR, the TCRdb table keeps only in-frame clones and is missing some. The sample has about 130,000 clones. Material for sequencing was PBMCs. The receptors here all came from an older woman in good health and CMV-seronegative. CDR3s include the opening cysteine and the closing phenylalanine or tryptophan. D genes are given only for firm matches.

V gene	D gene	J gene	CDR3 DNA	CDR3 protein
TRBV2	TRBD2	TRBJ2-1	TGTGCCAGCGGGGCGGCAACCGGGACTAGCGGAAGACAGTTCTTC	CASGAATGTSGRQFF
TRBV6-1	-	TRBJ1-6	TGTGCCAGCAGTGAGAGAGGGAATTCACCCCTCCACTTT	CASSERGNSPLHF
TRBV19	-	TRBJ1-6	TGTGCCAGTAGTATTCCGGGGAAAGCCTATTCACCCCTCCACTTT	CASSIPGKAYSPLHF
TRBV6-5	-	TRBJ1-5	TGTGCCAGCAGAACGACAGGACCAAATCAGCCCCAGCATTTT	CASRTTGPNQPQHF
TRBV7-8	-	TRBJ1-1	TGTGCCAGCAGCTCGACAGTGAACACTGAAGCTTTCTTT	CASSSTVNTEAFF
TRBV9	TRBD2	TRBJ2-7	TGTGCCAGCAGCGGCGGACTAGCGGGAGGGCTCTACGAGCAGTACTTC	CASSGGLAGGLYEQYF
TRBV10-3	-	TRBJ2-5	TGTGCCATCAGTAAGGACAGTAATCAAGAGACCCAGTACTTC	CAISKDSNQETQYF
TRBV5-1	-	TRBJ2-2	TGCGCCAGCAGCTTGGGTGCAGGGTCCTCCGGGGAGCTGTTTTTT	CASSLGAGSSGELFF
TRBV6-1	-	TRBJ1-1	TGTGCCAGCAGTGTCGTATTAGTCCGGAGGATGAACACTGAAGCTTTCTTT	CASSVVLVRRMNTEAFF
TRBV27	TRBD1	TRBJ2-7	TGTGCCAGCAGTTTATTCGGGGACAGGGACGAGCAGTACTTC	CASSLFGDRDEQYF
TRBV2	-	TRBJ2-3	TGTGCCAGCAGTGTGACTGTAGGCAGCTTTTTCACAGATACGCAGTATTTT	CASSVTVGSFFTDTQYF
TRBV28	TRBD2	TRBJ2-7	TGTGCCAGCAGTTCGGGGGCTAGCGGGGGCTCCTACGAGCAGTACTTC	CASSSGASGGSYEQYF
TRBV9	-	TRBJ1-3	TGTGCCAGCTCTACGGGGGGGGACTCTGGAAACACCATATATTTT	CASSTGGDSGNTIYF